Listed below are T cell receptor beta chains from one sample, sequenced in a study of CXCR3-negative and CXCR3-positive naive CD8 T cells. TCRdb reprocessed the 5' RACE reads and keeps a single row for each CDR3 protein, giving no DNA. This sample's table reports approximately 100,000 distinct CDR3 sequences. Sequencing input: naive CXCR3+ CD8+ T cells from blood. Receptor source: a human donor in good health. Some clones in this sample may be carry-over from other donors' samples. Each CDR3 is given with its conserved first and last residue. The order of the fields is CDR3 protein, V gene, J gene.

CDR3: CASSHPGLADGDEQFF
V: TRBV14
J: TRBJ2-1

CDR3: CAWSEDRAADTQYF
V: TRBV30
J: TRBJ2-3

CDR3: CASSPGLAGWDEQFF
V: TRBV7-3
J: TRBJ2-1

CDR3: CASSLGPTDPPGELFF
V: TRBV7-2
J: TRBJ2-2

CDR3: CASSQVGGLEETQYF
V: TRBV3-1
J: TRBJ2-5

CDR3: CAISEVKGPDTQYF
V: TRBV10-3
J: TRBJ2-3

CDR3: CASTRGSYNEQFF
V: TRBV5-1
J: TRBJ2-1

CDR3: CASSLPGGAPANEQFF
V: TRBV12-2
J: TRBJ2-1

CDR3: CASSEGGTEAFF
V: TRBV10-2
J: TRBJ1-1

CDR3: CASSSLTSPGTYEQYF
V: TRBV7-9
J: TRBJ2-7

CDR3: CASSFGYEQYF
V: TRBV28
J: TRBJ2-7

CDR3: CSASFPNSYEQYF
V: TRBV20-1
J: TRBJ2-7

CDR3: CSVEGPVGTNQETQYF
V: TRBV29-1
J: TRBJ2-5

CDR3: CASSVGPPNNEQFF
V: TRBV9
J: TRBJ2-1

CDR3: CASSSDTTYEQYF
V: TRBV11-2
J: TRBJ2-7

CDR3: CAINEAGAGELFF
V: TRBV10-3
J: TRBJ2-2

CDR3: CASGGEPGLAGDNEQFF
V: TRBV5-1
J: TRBJ2-1

CDR3: CSAMPLGSYNEQFF
V: TRBV20-1
J: TRBJ2-1

CDR3: CASSYPGVHGELFF
V: TRBV6-5
J: TRBJ2-2

CDR3: CASSLIGGPLEQYF
V: TRBV7-8
J: TRBJ2-7

CDR3: CASSSGLAGVDTQYF
V: TRBV5-6
J: TRBJ2-3

CDR3: CASSLGGSTTEAFF
V: TRBV7-9
J: TRBJ1-1

CDR3: CASSSGGQETQYF
V: TRBV7-3
J: TRBJ2-5

CDR3: CASSQVGSTDTQYF
V: TRBV4-2
J: TRBJ2-3

CDR3: CASSLGEEYEQYF
V: TRBV5-5
J: TRBJ2-7

CDR3: CSAKLAGPYNEQFF
V: TRBV29-1
J: TRBJ2-1

CDR3: CASTSDYEQYF
V: TRBV28
J: TRBJ2-7

CDR3: CASSFIGGELFF
V: TRBV12-3/TRBV12-4
J: TRBJ2-2

CDR3: CASSLTPGDWIETQYF
V: TRBV7-9
J: TRBJ2-5